A selection of T cell receptor beta chains follows, all from one sample in a study of post-analysis software for immune sequencing data. TCRdb reprocessed the PCR reads via MiXCR and lists one record per CDR3 protein. The sample holds approximately 350,000 distinct CDR3 sequences, about a third seen once. The sequencing input was blood. These receptors originate from a girl between 5 and 17 years old with multiple sclerosis. Each CDR3 is given with its conserved first and last residue. D genes are given only for firm matches. Rows may omit the clone size; those that give it use once, few, many or a size class.

TRBJ1-2	many	NA	TRBV12-3/TRBV12-4	CASTRLVEGYTF	TGTGCCAGCACTCGACTGGTCGAAGGCTACACCTTC
TRBJ2-7	NA	NA	TRBV5-1	CASSLGSPTSAHEQYF	TGCGCCAGCAGCTTGGGATCTCCGACGTCGGCCCACGAGCAGTACTTC
TRBJ2-3	NA	NA	TRBV3-1	CASSQEGTGPGTDTQYF	TGTGCCAGCAGCCAAGAAGGAACTGGGCCGGGCACAGATACGCAGTATTTT
TRBJ2-7	NA	TRBD1	TRBV18	CASSPPGQGRGYEQYF	TGTGCCAGCTCACCACCCGGACAGGGACGGGGCTACGAGCAGTACTTC
TRBJ2-1	NA	TRBD2	TRBV7-2	CASSSSRLAGVNEQFF	TGTGCCAGCAGCTCATCCCGACTAGCGGGTGTAAATGAGCAGTTCTTC
TRBJ1-5	NA	NA	TRBV5-1	CASSPGYSNQPQHF	TGCGCCAGCAGCCCGGGCTATAGCAATCAGCCCCAGCATTTT
TRBJ2-7	NA	NA	TRBV20-1	CSASPQHTYEQYF	TGCAGTGCTAGCCCCCAGCATACCTACGAGCAGTACTTC
TRBJ1-1	NA	NA	TRBV5-1	CASSPALDGTEAFF	TGCGCCAGCAGCCCCGCTTTAGATGGCACTGAAGCTTTCTTT
TRBJ2-1	few	NA	TRBV27	CASSFQGDNENEQFF	TGTGCCAGCAGTTTTCAAGGAGACAATGAAAATGAGCAGTTCTTC
TRBJ2-5	few	NA	TRBV7-6	CASSLGLGRLQYF	TGTGCCAGCAGCTTAGGGTTGGGCCGTCTGCAGTACTTC
TRBJ1-1	NA	NA	TRBV27	CASSRVSEETEAFF	TGTGCCAGCAGCCGGGTCTCAGAGGAGACTGAAGCTTTCTTT
TRBJ2-3	few	NA	TRBV19	CASSSGQPVSTDTQYF	TGTGCCAGTAGTTCTGGGCAGCCCGTAAGCACAGATACGCAGTATTTT
TRBJ2-1	once	TRBD2	TRBV27	CASRAKLAGGLEQFF	TGTGCCAGCAGGGCGAAGCTAGCGGGGGGACTTGAGCAGTTCTTC
TRBJ2-1	NA	TRBD2	TRBV4-2	CASSQVLGLAGGSSSYNEQFF	TGTGCCAGCAGCCAAGTTCTGGGACTAGCGGGGGGGTCAAGCTCCTACAATGAGCAGTTCTTC
TRBJ2-7	NA	NA	TRBV27	CASSLGGGQVRNEQYF	TGTGCCAGCAGTTTGGGGGGGGGACAGGTCCGGAACGAGCAGTACTTC
TRBJ1-2	NA	NA	TRBV6-6	CASSRGRAGTF	TGTGCCAGCAGTAGGGGCAGGGCGGGCACCTTC
TRBJ1-2	NA	NA	TRBV5-5	CASSLEGRGSGGYTF	TGTGCCAGCAGCTTGGAAGGAAGGGGGTCGGGGGGCTACACCTTC
TRBJ1-1	NA	TRBD1	TRBV12-3/TRBV12-4	CASSFRETGTNTEAFF	TGTGCCAGCAGTTTCCGCGAGACAGGGACGAACACTGAAGCTTTCTTT
TRBJ2-1	NA	TRBD2	TRBV6-5	CASSCSIVAGGLSYNEQFF	TGTGCCAGCAGTTGCTCGATTGTAGCGGGGGGCCTATCCTACAATGAGCAGTTCTTC
TRBJ2-5	NA	NA	TRBV2	CASSDRQGNRYQETQYF	TGTGCCAGCAGTGATAGGCAGGGAAATCGGTACCAAGAGACCCAGTACTTC
TRBJ1-5	NA	NA	TRBV28	CASRQPSEPQHF	TGTGCCAGCAGACAACCATCGGAGCCCCAGCATTTT
TRBJ2-5	NA	NA	TRBV20-1	CSARDYFQPGIRETQYF	TGCAGTGCTAGAGATTACTTCCAGCCGGGGATTAGGGAGACCCAGTACTTC
TRBJ2-2	few	NA	TRBV9	CASSVVDTGELFF	TGTGCCAGCAGCGTAGTGGACACCGGGGAGCTGTTTTTT
TRBJ2-1	few	NA	TRBV12-5	CASGLAVSYNEQFF	TGTGCTAGTGGTTTAGCAGTTTCCTACAATGAGCAGTTCTTC
TRBJ1-1	NA	TRBD1	TRBV5-1	CASSLGQGAEAFF	TGCGCCAGCAGCTTAGGACAGGGCGCTGAAGCTTTCTTT
TRBJ2-7	many	NA	TRBV6-2/TRBV6-3	CASSYSPVSSYEQYF	TGTGCCAGCAGTTACTCTCCGGTAAGCTCCTACGAGCAGTACTTC
TRBJ2-3	NA	TRBD2	TRBV20-1	CSARGASGSTDTQYF	TGCAGTGCTAGAGGGGCTAGCGGAAGCACAGATACGCAGTATTTT
TRBJ2-1	NA	NA	TRBV21-1	CTRLGTGVYNEQFF	TGTACCAGGTTAGGGACAGGGGTTTACAATGAGCAGTTCTTC
TRBJ1-1	once	NA	TRBV10-3	CASGRALNTEAFF	TGTGCCTCAGGTCGGGCCTTAAACACTGAAGCTTTCTTT
TRBJ1-5	NA	TRBD1	TRBV28	CASSTGGADQPQHF	TGTGCCAGCAGCACAGGGGGCGCGGATCAGCCCCAGCATTTT
TRBJ2-6	few	NA	TRBV6-1	CASSEAGGSSGANVLTF	TGTGCCAGCAGTGAAGCTGGGGGGAGCTCTGGGGCCAACGTCCTGACTTTC
TRBJ2-5	few	TRBD1	TRBV12-3/TRBV12-4	CASSRQGLTQYF	TGTGCCAGCAGCCGACAGGGCCTGACCCAGTACTTC
TRBJ2-1	NA	TRBD2	TRBV9	CASSVALAGVNEQFF	TGTGCCAGCAGCGTAGCACTAGCGGGGGTAAATGAGCAGTTCTTC
TRBJ2-7	NA	NA	TRBV6-2/TRBV6-3	CASSYSMRLAYEQYF	TGTGCCAGCAGTTACTCGATGCGGCTAGCCTACGAGCAGTACTTC
TRBJ2-7	NA	NA	TRBV5-1	CASSGNEQYF	TGCGCCAGCAGCGGCAACGAGCAGTACTTC
TRBJ1-1	many	NA	TRBV7-2	CASSLVGGGLNTEAFF	TGTGCCAGCAGCTTAGTCGGGGGTGGTCTGAACACTGAAGCTTTCTTT
TRBJ1-2	NA	TRBD1	TRBV7-2	CASSFGQGQGYTF	TGTGCCAGCAGCTTCGGACAGGGACAAGGCTACACCTTC
TRBJ2-1	NA	TRBD1	TRBV7-9	CASSPGQLSYNEQFF	TGTGCCAGCAGCCCGGGACAGCTCTCCTACAATGAGCAGTTCTTC
TRBJ2-2	once	TRBD1	TRBV4-1	CASSPIPGQTTGELFF	TGCGCCAGCAGCCCAATTCCGGGACAGACCACCGGGGAGCTGTTTTTT